The clone carrying this T cell receptor (beta chain) was observed a few times. What it binds is not known. Sorting of CD4+ naive, central memory, regulatory and stem cell-like memory cells was performed via CD45RO/CCR7/CD25/CD127/CD95/CD27. This sample is drawn from a study of beta chain features in type 1 diabetes. The entirety of the isolated RNA underwent reverse transcription, so expressed TCRB transcripts were sequenced. Method: immunoSEQ multiplex PCR; TCRdb's copy keeps in-frame clones and lacks some. Here the sample spans about 650,000 clones, roughly 12% being singletons. The CDR3 contains 15 residues. In germline, CDR1 is MGHDK, CDR2 SYGVNS. V was pared by 6 bases and J by 7 bases, with 12 bases of the junction left unmatched. Overall study results and limits: For Type 1 diabetes patients, all four CD4+ subsets carried TCRB CDR3s that were moderately but significantly shorter.

The J gene is TRBJ2-7, the V gene TRBV25-1; the match to TRBD1 covers 10 bases. Sequencing used naive CD4+ T cells from blood. This clonotype was sampled from a man aged 30-40 years with type 1 diabetes. CDR3 nucleotide sequence: TGTGCCAGCAGGGCTTCCGGGACAGGGGTGGGAGAGCAGTACTTC. Translated, it gives CASRASGTGVGEQYF.